Each of the 7 T cell receptor beta chains below was sequenced from the same sample in a study of identical twins. TCRdb fed the 5' RACE reads into MiXCR, producing one record per CDR3 protein. Among about 220,000 distinct CDR3 sequences listed, 9.4% were seen once. Input material: memory (CD45RO+) T cells sorted from blood. These receptors all stem from a woman between 18 and 29 years old in good health.

Many counts were recorded for this clonotype. The rearrangement joins TRBV4-2 to TRBJ2-7; D is perhaps TRBD1 (5 bases). Germline CDR1 reads LGHNA; CDR2 reads YNFKEQ. The CDR3 sequence is 16 residues long. V lost 3 bases to trimming and J lost 2 bases, with 17 bases between them. CDR3 bases: TGTGCCAGCAGCCAGGGGCGTGTAAGTGATACCTACGAGCAGTACTTC. Amino acid sequence: CASSQGRVSDTYEQYF.

This clonotype was seen a few times. The chain carries TRBV14 and TRBJ1-1, with 8 nucleotides matching TRBD1. Germline lookup yields CDR1 SGHDN and CDR2 FVKESK. The CDR3 is made up of 15 amino acids. With 3 bases clipped from V and 5 bases from J, the junction kept 8 bases outside the gene matches. The chain's CDR3 is CASSQQGAVSTEAFF. CDR3 sequence (DNA): TGTGCCAGCAGCCAGCAGGGGGCCGTTTCAACTGAAGCTTTCTTT.

This clonotype was picked up many times. The gene calls are TRBV10-3 and TRBJ2-2; D uncertain. Between the trimmed V and J ends, which lost 8 bases and 3 bases, there was a span of 7 bases. This CDR3 comprises 12 residues. The germline gives CDR1 ENHRY, CDR2 SYGVKD. This CDR3 reads CAISRDTGELFF. The CDR3 DNA follows: TGTGCCATCTCTAGGGACACCGGGGAGCTGTTTTTT.

This clonotype was seen repeatedly, ten times or more. The chain carries TRBV2 and TRBJ1-5, with D hard to call. CDR1 SNHLY and CDR2 FYNNEI come from the germline V gene. Trimming stripped 1 base from V and 12 bases from J, with 10 bases between. This CDR3 is built from 12 residues. The CDR3 region has the DNA TGTGCCAGCAGTGAAGTCGGAGGAATCCAGCATTTT. Amino acid sequence: CASSEVGGIQHF.

There are a few counts of this clonotype. The V gene is TRBV25-1, the J gene TRBJ2-3; D uncertain. Germline values: CDR1 MGHDK, CDR2 SYGVNS. The CDR3 covers 12 residues. V dropped 6 bases and J dropped 6 bases, with 10 bases sitting between them. The CDR3 reads CASRNARDTQYF. DNA of the CDR3: TGTGCCAGCAGAAATGCTAGGGATACGCAGTATTTT. Using reference TRBV25-1 and TRBJ2-3 for the parts outside the CDR3, the full variable domain is EADIYQTPRYLVIGTGKKITLECSQTMGHDKMYWYQQDPGMELHLIHYSYGVNSTEKGDLSSESTVSRIRTEHFPLTLESARPSHTSQYLCASRNARDTQYFGPGTRLTVL.

This clonotype was recorded at least ten times. V gene TRBV12-3 or TRBV12-4 combines with J gene TRBJ1-1, with 7 positions matching TRBD1. V trimming: 3 bases; J trimming: 0 bases; junction bases outside the gene matches: 7. The CDR3 sequence is 16 residues long. As DNA, the CDR3 is TGTGCCAGCAGTTTGAACAGGGGATCGGTGAACACTGAAGCTTTCTTT. This encodes CASSLNRGSVNTEAFF.

This clonotype came up many times. V is TRBV7-2 and J is TRBJ1-1; no firm D call. The CDR3 runs to 11 residues. V was cut by 6 bases and J by 5 bases, with 7 bases left in between. CDR1 is SGHTA, CDR2 FQGNSA, per germline. DNA of the CDR3: TGTGCCAGCAGTTCGGATACTGAAGCTTTCTTT. Amino acids: CASSSDTEAFF.